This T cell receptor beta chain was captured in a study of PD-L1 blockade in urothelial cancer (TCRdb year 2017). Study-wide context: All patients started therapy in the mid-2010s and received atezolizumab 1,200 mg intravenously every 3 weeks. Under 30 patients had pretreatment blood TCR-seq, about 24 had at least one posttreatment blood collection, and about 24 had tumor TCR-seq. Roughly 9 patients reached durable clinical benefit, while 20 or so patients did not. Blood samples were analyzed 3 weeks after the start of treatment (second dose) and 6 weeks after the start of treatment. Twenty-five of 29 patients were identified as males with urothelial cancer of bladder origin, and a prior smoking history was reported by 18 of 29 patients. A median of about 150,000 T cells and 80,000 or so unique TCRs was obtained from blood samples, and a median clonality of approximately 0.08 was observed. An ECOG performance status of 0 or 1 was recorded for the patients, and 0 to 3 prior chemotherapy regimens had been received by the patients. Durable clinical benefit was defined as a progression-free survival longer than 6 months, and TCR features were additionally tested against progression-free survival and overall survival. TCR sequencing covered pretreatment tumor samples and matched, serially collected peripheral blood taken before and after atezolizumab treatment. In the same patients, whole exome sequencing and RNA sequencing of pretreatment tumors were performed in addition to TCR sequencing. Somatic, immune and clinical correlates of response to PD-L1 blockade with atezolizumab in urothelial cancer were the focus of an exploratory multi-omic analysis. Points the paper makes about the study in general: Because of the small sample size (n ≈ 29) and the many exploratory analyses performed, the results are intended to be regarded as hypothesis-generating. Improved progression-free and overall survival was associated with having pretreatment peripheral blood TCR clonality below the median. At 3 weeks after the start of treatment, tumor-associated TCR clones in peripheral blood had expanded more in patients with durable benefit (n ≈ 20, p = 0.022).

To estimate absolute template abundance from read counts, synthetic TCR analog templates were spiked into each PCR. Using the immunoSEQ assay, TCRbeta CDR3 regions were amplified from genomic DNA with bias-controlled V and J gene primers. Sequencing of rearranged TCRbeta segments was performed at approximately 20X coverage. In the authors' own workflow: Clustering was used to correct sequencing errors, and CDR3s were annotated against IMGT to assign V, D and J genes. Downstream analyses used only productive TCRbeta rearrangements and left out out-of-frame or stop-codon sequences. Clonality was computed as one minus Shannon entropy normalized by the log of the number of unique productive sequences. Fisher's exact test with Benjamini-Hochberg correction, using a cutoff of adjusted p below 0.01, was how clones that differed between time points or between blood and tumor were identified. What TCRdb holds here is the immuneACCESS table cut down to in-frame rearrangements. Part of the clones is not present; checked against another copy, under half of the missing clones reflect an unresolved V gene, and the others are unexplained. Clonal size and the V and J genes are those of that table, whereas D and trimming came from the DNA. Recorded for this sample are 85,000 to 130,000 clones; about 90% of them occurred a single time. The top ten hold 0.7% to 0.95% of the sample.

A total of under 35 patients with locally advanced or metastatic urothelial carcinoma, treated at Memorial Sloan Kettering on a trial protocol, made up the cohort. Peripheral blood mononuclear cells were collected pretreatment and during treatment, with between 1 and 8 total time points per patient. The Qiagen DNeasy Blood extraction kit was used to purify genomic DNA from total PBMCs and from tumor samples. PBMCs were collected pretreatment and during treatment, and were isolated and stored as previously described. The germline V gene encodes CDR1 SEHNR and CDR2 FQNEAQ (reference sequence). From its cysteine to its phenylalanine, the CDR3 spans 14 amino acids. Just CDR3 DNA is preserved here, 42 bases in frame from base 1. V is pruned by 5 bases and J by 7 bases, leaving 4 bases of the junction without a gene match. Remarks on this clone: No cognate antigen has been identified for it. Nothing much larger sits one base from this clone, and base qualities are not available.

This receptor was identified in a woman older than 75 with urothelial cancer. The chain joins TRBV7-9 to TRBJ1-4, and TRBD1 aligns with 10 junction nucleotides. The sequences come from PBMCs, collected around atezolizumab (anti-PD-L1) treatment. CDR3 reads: CASSPRTGGEKLFF. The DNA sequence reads TGTGCCAGCAGCCCCCGGACAGGGGGTGAAAAACTGTTTTTT.